One sample yielded the 31 T cell receptor beta chains listed below, sequenced in a study of vaccination effects on CD4 cells after COVID-19. These receptors have no known antigen. CD4+ T cells specific for antigen were expanded with viral peptide pools by the ViraFEST assay before sequencing. Researchers isolated CD4+ T cells once 9 to 11 days of culture had elapsed. From March to December 2020, the person had a SARS-CoV-2 infection that was confirmed by PCR. Produced via immunoSEQ multiplex PCR; TCRdb's table is partial and in-frame only. The top ten hold around 15% of the sample, which has about 26,000 clones, approximately 80% seen once. This specimen was CD4+ T cells from PBMCs cultured with HCoV-NL63 spike peptides, taken before COVID-19 vaccination. The receptors come from a human donor who had a prior SARS-CoV-2 infection.

The gene calls are TRBV19 and TRBJ1-2; tentative D call: TRBD1 (5 bases). V shed 3 bases and J shed 8 bases, with 25 bases lying between them. The CDR3 covers 17 residues. Germline-derived CDR1 and CDR2 are LNHDA and SQIVND (reference sequence). Here the CDR3 DNA reads TGTGCCAGTAGTATTCGATCAACCCCGGGGAGCCCAGGGGGCTACACCTTC. Translating it yields CASSIRSTPGSPGGYTF.

The chain employs TRBV5-6 and TRBJ2-6, with TRBD1 matching 7 bases. The CDR3 extends over 18 amino acids. The V gene end was trimmed by 4 bases and the J gene end by 0 bases; junction bases not matched to a gene: 10. Germline values: CDR1 SGHDT, CDR2 YYEEEE. The CDR3 bases are TGTGCCAGCAGCACAGGGGTTTTCGTCCCCTCTGGGGCCAACGTCCTGACTTTC. Translation: CASSTGVFVPSGANVLTF.

A single count supports this clone. The chain links TRBV7-3 to TRBJ1-1, with a possible D match to TRBD1 (6 bases). In germline, CDR1 is SGHTA, CDR2 FQGTGA. The V end lost 0 bases, the J end lost 1 base, and 18 bases lay between the germline ends. The CDR3 totals 18 residues. The CDR3 protein is CASSLTSTGGGPNTEAFF. The CDR3, as DNA: TGTGCCAGCAGCTTAACGTCTACGGGAGGGGGTCCGAACACTGAAGCTTTCTTT. The full variable domain, completed using reference TRBV7-3 and TRBJ1-1, is GAGVSQTPSNKVTEKGKYVELRCDPISGHTALYWYRQSLGQGPEFLIYFQGTGAADDSGLPNDRFFAVRPEGSVSTLKIQRTERGDSAVYLCASSLTSTGGGPNTEAFFGQGTRLTVV.

This clone occurred a few times. This chain links TRBV7-2 with TRBJ2-2; D might be TRBD1 or TRBD2, each matching 5 bases. CDR1 SGHTA and CDR2 FQGNSA come from the germline V gene. The CDR3 is 15 amino acids. V shed 4 bases and J shed 2 bases, with 11 bases lying between them. CDR3 loop: CASSSSGANTGELFF. CDR3 coding DNA: TGTGCCAGCAGCTCATCCGGGGCCAACACCGGGGAGCTGTTTTTT.

A few counts support this clone. The chain is built from TRBV12-3 or TRBV12-4 and TRBJ1-6, with a possible D match to TRBD1 (5 bases). Trimming pared 3 bases from V and 15 bases from J, leaving 9 bases between. CDR3 length: 11 amino acids. CDR3 sequence (DNA): TGTGCCAGCAGTTTGGGGGGAGTCCTCCACTTT. Protein: CASSLGGVLHF.

This clone was observed a handful of times. The genes are TRBV19 and TRBJ2-2; D is unresolved. The germline V gene encodes CDR1 LNHDA and CDR2 SQIVND (reference sequence). The CDR3 consists of 13 residues. With 7 bases removed from V and 4 bases from J, the gap between germline ends came to 10 bases. CDR3 DNA sequence: TGTGCCAGTACCCCCCGGGTCACCGGGGAGCTGTTTTTT. This sequence encodes CASTPRVTGELFF. The whole variable domain, remainder taken from reference TRBV19 and TRBJ2-2, is DGGITQSPKYLFRKEGQNVTLSCEQNLNHDAMYWYRQDPGQGLRLIYYSQIVNDFQKGDIAEGYSVSREKKESFPLTVTSAQKNPTAFYLCASTPRVTGELFFGEGSRLTVL.

For the CDR3, the DNA is TGTGCCTGGAGCCAACCGGGAACCCACCAGCCCCAGCATTTT. Translating gives CAWSQPGTHQPQHF. The J gene is TRBJ1-5, the V gene TRBV30; no reliable D call. The CDR3 sequence is 14 residues long. V shed 3 bases and J shed 7 bases, with 16 bases lying between them. CDR1 is GTSNPN and CDR2 is SVGIG in the germline V gene (reference sequence).

The chain employs TRBV4-1 and TRBJ2-1; 11 nucleotides agree with TRBD2. The ends lost 2 bases at V and 1 base at J; junction bases unmatched: 10. Looked up from germline, CDR1 is MGHRA and CDR2 is YSYEKL. The CDR3 totals 19 residues. The CDR3 sequence: CASSQPGLAARRSYNEQFF. CDR3 DNA sequence: TGCGCCAGCAGCCAACCGGGACTAGCGGCCCGAAGATCCTACAATGAGCAGTTCTTC.

This chain joins TRBV5-6 and TRBJ2-3, with a tentative D call TRBD2 (5 bases). CDR3 length equals 14 residues. CDR1 and CDR2 from the germline V gene are SGHDT and YYEEEE. Deletions cut 1 base from V and 4 bases from J, with 10 bases between. The CDR3 protein is CASSLIREADTQYF. CDR3 in DNA: TGTGCCAGCAGCTTGATCCGGGAAGCAGATACGCAGTATTTT.

V gene TRBV24-1 combines with J gene TRBJ2-5; 14 bases match TRBD2. Germline CDR1 KGHDR, CDR2 SFDVKD. The J segment lost 3 bases and the V segment lost 12 bases, leaving 11 bases of the junction unmatched. CDR3 size: 16 residues. The CDR3 DNA is TGTGCCGTCAAGGGACCGGGACTAGCGGGAGAAGAGACCCAGTACTTC. Translating gives CAVKGPGLAGEETQYF.

This clone turned up a few times. The V call is TRBV18, the J call TRBJ2-7; no reliable D call. Germline loops: CDR1 KGHSH, CDR2 LQKENI. The CDR3 contains 14 residues. Deletions cut 0 bases from V and 6 bases from J, with 12 bases between. As DNA, the CDR3 is TGTGCCAGCTCACCACCCGATCTTAGGGTCGAGCAGTACTTC. It codes for CASSPPDLRVEQYF.

CDR3 amino acids: CASRGNRGNTEAFF. The CDR3 DNA follows: TGCGCCAGCAGAGGTAACAGGGGGAACACTGAAGCTTTCTTT. The V call is TRBV5-1, the J call TRBJ1-1; TRBD1 agrees at 7 bases. V shed 5 bases and J 1 base; nucleotides not matched to a gene: 5. CDR3 length: 14 amino acids. Germline V gene sequence: CDR1 SGHRS, CDR2 YFSETQ. Using reference TRBV5-1 and TRBJ1-1 for the parts outside the CDR3, the full variable domain is KAGVTQTPRYLIKTRGQQVTLSCSPISGHRSVSWYQQTPGQGLQFLFEYFSETQRNKGNFPGRFSGRQFSNSRSEMNVSTLELGDSALYLCASRGNRGNTEAFFGQGTRLTVV.

This clone was counted only a few times. This chain uses TRBV10-3 with TRBJ2-2; 7 nucleotides align to TRBD1. Germline loops: CDR1 ENHRY, CDR2 SYGVKD. Trimming took 3 bases from V and 3 from J; bases not matched to a gene: 1. The CDR3 is 14 residues long. The CDR3 DNA follows: TGTGCCATCAGTGAAGACAGGGACACCGGGGAGCTGTTTTTT. Amino acid sequence: CAISEDRDTGELFF.

As regards this clone: The junction departs from germline at one end; a sequencing error may be responsible. V usage is TRBV11-2 and J usage is TRBJ2-7, with 11 bases identical to TRBD2. The CDR3 is 12 residues long. Germline loops: CDR1 SGHAT, CDR2 FQNNGV. The CDR3: CASSFQGLAEDF. Written as DNA, the CDR3 is TGTGCCAGCAGCTTCCAGGGACTAGCGGAGGACTTC.

This chain uses TRBV20-1 with TRBJ1-4; TRBD1 is a possible D gene (5 bases). The CDR3 runs to 14 residues. V lost 3 bases, J lost 8 bases, and 16 bases lay in between. The germline CDR1 and CDR2 sequences are DFQATT and SNEGSKA (reference sequence). The CDR3 nucleotides read TGCAGTGCTAGTTTTCCAGGGTTTGGCGAAAAACTGTTTTTT. Translation: CSASFPGFGEKLFF.

The J gene is TRBJ2-3, the V gene TRBV27; tentative D call: TRBD1 (6 bases). With 6 bases removed from V and 1 base from J, the gap between germline ends came to 8 bases. CDR3 length: 13 amino acids. CDR1 and CDR2 (germline): MNHEY, SMNVEV (reference sequence). CDR3 coding DNA: TGTGCCAGCAGCCACAGGGGCACAGATACGCAGTATTTT. The encoded protein is CASSHRGTDTQYF.

The chain couples TRBV5-4 to TRBJ2-2; TRBD2 aligns across 9 bases. The V and J ends lost 3 bases and 2 bases, in that order; junction bases with no gene match: 5. The V gene's germline CDR1 is SGHNT and CDR2 YYREEE (reference sequence). This CDR3 spans 16 amino acids. The CDR3 spells CASSSGLALNTGELFF. CDR3 nucleotide sequence: TGTGCCAGCAGCTCAGGACTAGCGCTAAACACCGGGGAGCTGTTTTTT.

This chain joins TRBV5-4 and TRBJ2-5; TRBD2 might be the D (6 bases). Germline assignment: CDR1 SGHNT and CDR2 YYREEE (reference sequence). CDR3 length: 13 amino acids. V was pared by 5 bases and J by 1 base, with 9 bases between. The CDR3 spells CASRGGSQETQYF. The CDR3 DNA is TGTGCCAGCAGAGGAGGGAGCCAAGAGACCCAGTACTTC.

In this sample, this clone turned up once. The V gene is TRBV6-1, the J gene TRBJ1-6; a possible D gene is TRBD1 (5 bases). Trimming pared 4 bases from V and 5 bases from J, leaving 18 bases between. The CDR3 is 17 amino acids. Germline lookup yields CDR1 MNHNS and CDR2 SASEGT. The CDR3 DNA is TGTGCCAGCAGTGGAAGGGACGGCGTCTTCGATAATTCACCCCTCCACTTT. Translated: CASSGRDGVFDNSPLHF.

The chain combines TRBV5-1 with TRBJ1-1, with D tentatively TRBD1 (6 bases). V was cut by 0 bases and J by 7 bases, with 10 bases left in between. This CDR3 region has 13 residues. Germline CDR1 SGHRS, CDR2 YFSETQ. The CDR3 reads CASSLEGEGEAFF. The CDR3 nucleotides are TGCGCCAGCAGCTTGGAGGGGGAGGGTGAAGCTTTCTTT.

CDR3 nucleotides: TGTGCCACCAGTGATTTGCGAATCGGGAGGGCTGGTGCAGATACGCAGTATTTT. This translates into CATSDLRIGRAGADTQYF. The chain joins TRBV24-1 to TRBJ2-3; 8 positions agree with TRBD2. The germline V gene has CDR1 KGHDR and CDR2 SFDVKD. CDR3 length equals 18 residues. Trimming took 0 bases from V and 4 from J; bases not matched to a gene: 11.

This chain connects TRBV5-4 to TRBJ2-3; D remains unclear. In germline, CDR1 is SGHNT, CDR2 YYREEE (reference sequence). CDR3 length equals 14 residues. Trimming shortened V by 3 bases and J by 0 bases, and 8 bases separated the two germline ends. The CDR3 DNA sequence: TGTGCCAGCAGCTCCCCACACAGCACAGATACGCAGTATTTT. It yields the protein CASSSPHSTDTQYF.

The chain carries TRBV24-1 and TRBJ2-1; no clear D gene. V gave up 3 bases and J gave up 3 bases, with 14 bases separating them. The germline V gene encodes CDR1 KGHDR and CDR2 SFDVKD. The CDR3 totals 16 residues. In nucleotides, the CDR3 is TGTGCCACCAGTGATACTACAGCCAGGCTCTACAATGAGCAGTTCTTC. This codes for CATSDTTARLYNEQFF.

The chain recombines TRBV24-1 with TRBJ2-7; 8 bases map to TRBD1. V lost 4 bases to trimming and J lost 2 bases; unmatched junction nucleotides: 3. This CDR3 contains 14 residues. From germline, CDR1 is KGHDR and CDR2 SFDVKD. CDR3 coding DNA: TGTGCCACCAGTGACCTACAGGGGGCCTACGAGCAGTACTTC. Translating gives CATSDLQGAYEQYF.

The rearrangement joins TRBV19 to TRBJ1-6; D uncertain. There are 13 residues in the CDR3. Looked up from germline, CDR1 is LNHDA and CDR2 is SQIVND (reference sequence). The germline V and J ends were trimmed by 5 bases and 5 bases, with 7 bases remaining between them. This chain's CDR3 is CASSRANNSPLHF. The CDR3 region has the DNA TGTGCCAGTAGTCGGGCTAATAATTCACCCCTCCACTTT.

The chain employs TRBV7-3 and TRBJ2-7; D remains ambiguous. V was clipped by 5 bases and J by 0 bases, with 11 bases between them. The CDR3 runs 14 residues. The germline gives CDR1 SGHTA, CDR2 FQGTGA. Here the CDR3 DNA reads TGTGCCAGCAGCGTGGACCGATACTCCTACGAGCAGTACTTC. Translation: CASSVDRYSYEQYF.

The V call is TRBV29-1, the J call TRBJ2-1; D may match TRBD1 or TRBD2 (6 bases each). The CDR3 consists of 18 residues. V lost 5 bases and J lost 0, with 23 bases in between. Germline values: CDR1 SQVTM, CDR2 ANQGSEA. In DNA form, the CDR3 reads TGCAGCGTTTTCAGGGGCCTTAGCGGAGACGGCTCCTACAATGAGCAGTTCTTC. This translates into CSVFRGLSGDGSYNEQFF.

The chain carries TRBV5-1 and TRBJ2-2, with TRBD1 matching over 7 bases. Germline CDR1 is SGHRS and CDR2 is YFSETQ. With 4 bases clipped from V and 0 bases from J, the junction kept 3 bases outside the gene matches. The CDR3 runs to 15 residues. CDR3 loop: CASSRDSTNTGELFF. The DNA of the CDR3 is TGCGCCAGCAGCAGGGACAGTACGAACACCGGGGAGCTGTTTTTT.

The chain joins TRBV10-3 to TRBJ2-5; 7 bases are shared with TRBD2. Germline V lookup: CDR1 ENHRY, CDR2 SYGVKD. The CDR3 runs to 12 residues. Trimming took 8 bases from V and 1 from J; bases not matched to a gene: 1. This CDR3 reads CAIASGQETQYF. The CDR3 nucleotides read TGTGCCATCGCTAGCGGCCAAGAGACCCAGTACTTC.

CDR3 region: CATAALGGTIDTGELFF. CDR3 sequence (DNA): TGTGCAACAGCAGCTCTAGGTGGGACAATAGACACCGGGGAGCTGTTTTTT. V usage is TRBV11-2 and J usage is TRBJ2-2, with D possibly TRBD1 on 6 matching bases. The germline CDR1 and CDR2 sequences are SGHAT and FQNNGV. The CDR3 totals 17 residues.

This chain links TRBV2 with TRBJ1-5; D unresolved. Germline V CDR1 and CDR2: SNHLY, FYNNEI. This CDR3 region has 14 residues. V was pared by 0 bases and J by 4 bases, with 7 bases between. CDR3 region: CASSEATQNQPQHF. DNA of the CDR3: TGTGCCAGCAGTGAAGCCACGCAGAATCAGCCCCAGCATTTT.